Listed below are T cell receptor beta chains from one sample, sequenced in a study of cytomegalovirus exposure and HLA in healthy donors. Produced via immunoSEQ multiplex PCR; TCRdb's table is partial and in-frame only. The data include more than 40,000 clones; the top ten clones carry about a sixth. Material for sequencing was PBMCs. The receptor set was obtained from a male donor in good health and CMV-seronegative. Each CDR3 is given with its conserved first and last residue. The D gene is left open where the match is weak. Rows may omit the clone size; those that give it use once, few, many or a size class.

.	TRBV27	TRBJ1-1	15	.	CASSFRLLSGAEAFF	TGTGCCAGCAGTTTCCGCCTCCTTTCGGGAGCTGAAGCTTTCTTT
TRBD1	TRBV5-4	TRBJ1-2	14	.	CASRTGPANYGYTF	TGTGCCAGCAGGACAGGGCCAGCTAACTATGGCTACACCTTC
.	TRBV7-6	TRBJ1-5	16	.	CASSLGGEGGNQPQHF	TGTGCCAGCAGCTTAGGGGGAGAGGGTGGCAATCAGCCCCAGCATTTT
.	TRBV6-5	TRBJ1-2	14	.	CASSYSTRGKGYTF	TGTGCCAGCAGTTACTCGACCAGGGGAAAGGGCTACACCTTC
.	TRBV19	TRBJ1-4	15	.	CASRGRSSQLEKLFF	TGTGCCAGTAGGGGGAGGAGCAGTCAACTCGAAAAACTGTTTTTT
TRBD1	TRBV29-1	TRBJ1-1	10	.	CSVVRGEAFF	TGCAGCGTTGTCAGGGGGGAAGCTTTCTTT
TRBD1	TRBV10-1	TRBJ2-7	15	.	CASRDRDRSSYEQYF	TGCGCCAGCAGAGACCGGGACAGGAGCTCCTACGAGCAGTACTTC
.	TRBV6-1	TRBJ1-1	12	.	CASRVPGLGAFF	TGTGCCAGCAGAGTACCGGGACTCGGGGCTTTCTTT
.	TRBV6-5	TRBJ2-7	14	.	CAIRYSSLSYEQYF	TGTGCCATCCGTTACTCGAGCTTGTCCTACGAGCAGTACTTC
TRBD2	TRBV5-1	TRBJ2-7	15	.	CASSLVAGGLYEQYF	TGCGCCAGCAGCTTGGTTGCGGGGGGGCTCTACGAGCAGTACTTC
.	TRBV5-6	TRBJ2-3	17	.	CASSLALGRDNTDTQYF	TGTGCCAGCAGCTTGGCCCTGGGGAGGGACAACACAGATACGCAGTATTTT
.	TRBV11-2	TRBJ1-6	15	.	CASSSSQGTNSPLHF	TGTGCCAGCAGCTCGAGCCAGGGGACGAATTCACCCCTCCACTTT
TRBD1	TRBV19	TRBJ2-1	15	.	CASSASGTGRNEQFF	TGTGCCAGTAGTGCCAGCGGGACAGGGCGCAATGAGCAGTTCTTC
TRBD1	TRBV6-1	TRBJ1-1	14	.	CASSAGTGNTEAFF	TGTGCCAGCAGTGCCGGGACAGGGAACACTGAAGCTTTCTTT
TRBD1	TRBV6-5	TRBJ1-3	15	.	CASKPGQGSGNTIYF	TGTGCCAGCAAACCGGGACAGGGATCTGGAAACACCATATATTTT
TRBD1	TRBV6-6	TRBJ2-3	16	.	CASSYSGTGGTDTQYF	TGTGCCAGCAGTTACTCGGGGACAGGGGGCACAGATACGCAGTATTTT
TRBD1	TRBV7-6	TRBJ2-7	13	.	CASSFFDRGEQYF	TGTGCCAGCAGCTTCTTCGACAGGGGCGAGCAGTACTTC
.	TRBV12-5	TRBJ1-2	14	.	CASGLKGANYGYTF	TGTGCTAGTGGTTTGAAGGGGGCTAACTATGGCTACACCTTC
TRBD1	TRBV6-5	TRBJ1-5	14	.	CASSRDRGGQPQHF	TGTGCCAGCAGTCGGGACAGGGGAGGTCAGCCCCAGCATTTT
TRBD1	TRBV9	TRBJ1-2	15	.	CASSPGTGGSYGYTF	TGTGCCAGCAGCCCCGGGACAGGCGGGAGCTATGGCTACACCTTC
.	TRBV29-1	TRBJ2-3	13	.	CSVDPRSTDTQYF	TGCAGCGTTGACCCCAGAAGCACAGATACGCAGTATTTT
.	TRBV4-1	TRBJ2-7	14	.	CASSHDRNSYEQYF	TGCGCCAGCAGCCACGACAGGAACTCCTACGAGCAGTACTTC
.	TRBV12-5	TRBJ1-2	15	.	CASGLGGGRDYGYTF	TGTGCTAGTGGTTTGGGCGGAGGCAGAGACTATGGCTACACCTTC
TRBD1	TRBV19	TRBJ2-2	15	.	CASSPSGTGAGELFF	TGTGCCAGTAGTCCCTCCGGGACAGGGGCCGGGGAGCTGTTTTTT
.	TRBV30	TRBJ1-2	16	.	CAWEILSDLPPYGYTF	TGTGCCTGGGAGATTCTATCGGACTTACCGCCCTATGGCTACACCTTC
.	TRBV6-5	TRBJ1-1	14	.	CASSLLGVRTEAFF	TGTGCCAGCAGTTTGCTGGGAGTAAGAACTGAAGCTTTCTTT
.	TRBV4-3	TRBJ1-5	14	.	CASSHSTVSQPQHF	TGCGCCAGCAGCCATTCTACAGTGTCTCAGCCCCAGCATTTT
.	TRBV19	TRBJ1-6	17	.	CASSILGGEQLNSPLHF	TGTGCCAGTAGTATTTTGGGGGGAGAGCAGCTTAATTCACCCCTCCACTTT
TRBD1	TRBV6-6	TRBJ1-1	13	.	CASSPRDSTEAFF	TGTGCCAGCAGTCCCCGGGACAGTACTGAAGCTTTCTTT
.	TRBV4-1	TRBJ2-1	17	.	CASSQIDMGLSYNEQFF	TGCGCCAGCAGCCAGATAGACATGGGTCTCTCCTACAATGAGCAGTTCTTC
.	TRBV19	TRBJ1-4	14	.	CASSPPRRREKLFF	TGTGCCAGTAGCCCGCCCAGGAGGAGGGAAAAACTGTTTTTT
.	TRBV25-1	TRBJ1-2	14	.	CASRVDKSPYGYTF	TGTGCCAGCAGAGTGGACAAATCACCCTATGGCTACACCTTC
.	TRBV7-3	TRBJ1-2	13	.	CASSLQINYGYTF	TGTGCCAGCAGCTTACAGATTAACTATGGCTACACCTTC
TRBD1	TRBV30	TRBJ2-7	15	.	CAWSGQGAGTYEQYF	TGTGCCTGGAGTGGGCAGGGGGCAGGAACCTACGAGCAGTACTTC
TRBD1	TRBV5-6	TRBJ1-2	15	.	CASSLVGADRGGYTF	TGTGCCAGCAGCTTGGTCGGTGCGGACAGGGGTGGCTACACCTTC
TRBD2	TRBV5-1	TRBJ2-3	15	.	CASSWTSGVPDTQYF	TGCGCCAGCAGCTGGACTAGCGGGGTTCCAGATACGCAGTATTTT
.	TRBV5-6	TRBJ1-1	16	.	CASSPDGQTTNTEAFF	TGTGCCAGCAGCCCGGACGGACAGACTACCAACACTGAAGCTTTCTTT
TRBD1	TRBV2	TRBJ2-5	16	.	CASSGEGTGVRETQYF	TGTGCCAGCAGTGGAGAAGGGACAGGGGTAAGAGAGACCCAGTACTTC
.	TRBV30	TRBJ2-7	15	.	CAWSVLRGTTYEQYF	TGTGCCTGGAGTGTTCTCCGGGGGACCACCTACGAGCAGTACTTC
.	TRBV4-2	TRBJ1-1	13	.	CASSQESEAEAFF	TGTGCCAGCAGCCAAGAGAGCGAAGCTGAAGCTTTCTTT
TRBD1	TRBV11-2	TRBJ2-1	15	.	CASSFRQGWNNEQFF	TGTGCCAGCAGCTTTAGACAGGGGTGGAACAATGAGCAGTTCTTC
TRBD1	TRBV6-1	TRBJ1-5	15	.	CASSARDRVDQPQHF	TGTGCCAGCAGTGCCCGGGACAGGGTGGATCAGCCCCAGCATTTT
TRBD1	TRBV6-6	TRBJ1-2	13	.	CASSSDRVGGYTF	TGTGCCAGCAGTTCGGACAGGGTGGGTGGCTACACCTTC
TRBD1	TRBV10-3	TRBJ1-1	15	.	CAISQGGQGAVEAFF	TGTGCCATCAGCCAGGGGGGACAGGGGGCTGTTGAAGCTTTCTTT
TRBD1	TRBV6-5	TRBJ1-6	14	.	CASRTTGEISPLHF	TGTGCCAGCAGAACTACAGGGGAGATTTCACCCCTCCACTTT
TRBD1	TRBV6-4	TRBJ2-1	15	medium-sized	CASSEETGGGNEQFF	TGTGCCAGCAGTGAGGAGACAGGGGGCGGGAATGAGCAGTTCTTC
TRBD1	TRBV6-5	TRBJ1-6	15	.	CASSYSGQGGSPLHF	TGTGCCAGCAGTTACTCGGGGCAGGGGGGTTCACCCCTCCACTTT